This is a list of T cell receptor beta chains from one sample in a study of shared clonotypes between healthy human individuals. Clones were read by immunoSEQ multiplex PCR, and TCRdb kept only the in-frame ones, dropping some. The repertoire holds a few million clones, with approximately 90% as singletons. Sequenced input: naive CD4+ T cells sorted from blood. The receptors stem from a man aged 18 to 29 in good health. Each CDR3 is given with its conserved first and last residue. The order of the fields is J gene, V gene, CDR3 protein.

>TRBJ2-1|TRBV5-4
CASSNRLAGGFDEQFF
>TRBJ2-1|TRBV6-1
CASRRLNNEQFF
>TRBJ2-5|TRBV5-8
CASSALAGVETQYF
>TRBJ2-7|TRBV18
CASSTGPRTYEQYF
>TRBJ2-4|TRBV6-5
CASSYPYSEKWRYF
>TRBJ2-1|TRBV5-6
CASSLLAGTSYNEQFF
>TRBJ2-7|TRBV7-8
CASSSDTSGVLGRREQYF
>TRBJ2-5|TRBV5-4
CASSPLGLDGYQYF
>TRBJ2-2|TRBV19
CASTPQGAAGELFF
>TRBJ2-3|TRBV7-9
CASSLTSGRPTDTQYF
>TRBJ1-1|TRBV7-2
CASSTIMNTEAFF
>TRBJ2-7|TRBV9
CASSSQEYEQYF
>TRBJ1-2|TRBV4-2
CASSQAEQGGKGYTF
>TRBJ2-1|TRBV7-9
CASSLGPAYNEQFF
>TRBJ1-2|TRBV4-1
CASSPRQGGYGYTF
>TRBJ2-1|TRBV18
CASSPLSGGYEQFF
>TRBJ1-1|TRBV7-9
CASSTSDGQGRGTEAFF
>TRBJ2-1|TRBV11-2
CASRWGQGSYEQFF
>TRBJ2-2|TRBV4-1
CASSLLPGTGFFTGELFF
>TRBJ1-1|TRBV27
CASSLRAITEAFF
>TRBJ1-5|TRBV9
CASSVGPNQPQHF
>TRBJ1-2|TRBV28
CASSNRQGAGYGYTF
>TRBJ1-4|TRBV2
CASSEKGVTNEKLFF
>TRBJ2-1|TRBV7-2
CASTQPAGLPYNEQFF
>TRBJ2-3|TRBV9
CASSVGSGGTDTQYF
>TRBJ2-7|TRBV5-6
CASTSRRVLEGEQYF
>TRBJ2-7|TRBV7-2
CASSPGLGEQYF
>TRBJ2-3|TRBV9
CASSVVFGAGEDTQYF
>TRBJ1-2|TRBV10-3
CATQAGDYGYTF
>NA|TRBV30
CAWSVRDRGTDEQYF
>TRBJ2-7|TRBV9
CASSVGTGFKMTSEQYF
>TRBJ1-2|TRBV6-1
CASIEQEGANYGYTF
>TRBJ1-4|TRBV30
CAWSPRGPNEKLFF
>TRBJ1-6|TRBV6-5
CASGVQGANSPLHF
>TRBJ2-7|TRBV19
CASSMLGTGPYEQYF
>TRBJ2-5|TRBV30
CAWSRAGYRVGKTQYF
>TRBJ1-1|TRBV5-1
CASSFTTGNTEAFF
>TRBJ1-5|TRBV19
CASSIVTATNQPQHF
>TRBJ2-7|TRBV2
CASMGRPGTGQGIAYEQYF
>TRBJ2-7|TRBV5-1
CASSHQTGSSYEQYF
>TRBJ2-1|TRBV30
CAWKGGDNEQFF